A selection of T cell receptor beta chains follows, all from one sample in a study of shared clonotypes between healthy human individuals. The protocol was immunoSEQ multiplex PCR, while the TCRdb copy is restricted to in-frame clones and leaves out a portion. The table has about 1,900,000 clones, about 95% seen once. Sequencing was carried out using naive CD8+ T cells sorted from blood. These receptors originate from a man aged 18 to 30 in good health. Both conserved end residues are part of each CDR3. The D gene is left open where the match is weak. Not every row has a clone size; where given, it reads once, few, many or a size class.

V gene: TRBV27; clone size: .; J gene: TRBJ2-7; D gene: .; CDR3 DNA: TGTGCCAGCAGTTTATCCAGGGGGGCAGGTTCATACGAGCAGTACTTC; CDR3 protein: CASSLSRGAGSYEQYF
V gene: TRBV6-5; clone size: .; J gene: TRBJ1-2; D gene: TRBD1; CDR3 DNA: TGTGCCAGCAGTTACACCGGGACAGGGCTCTATGGCTACACCTTC; CDR3 protein: CASSYTGTGLYGYTF
V gene: TRBV29-1; clone size: .; J gene: TRBJ1-2; D gene: TRBD1; CDR3 DNA: TGCAGCGTTGAGGGGGGACAGGTCTATGGCTACACCTTC; CDR3 protein: CSVEGGQVYGYTF
V gene: TRBV5-6; clone size: .; J gene: TRBJ1-5; D gene: .; CDR3 DNA: TGTGCCAGCAGCTTAGGGCTTGGACAGCCCCAGCATTTT; CDR3 protein: CASSLGLGQPQHF
V gene: TRBV7-9; clone size: .; J gene: TRBJ2-3; D gene: .; CDR3 DNA: TGTGCCAGCAGCTTAACCTACTCGGATACGCAGTATTTT; CDR3 protein: CASSLTYSDTQYF
V gene: TRBV10-1; clone size: .; J gene: TRBJ2-5; D gene: TRBD1; CDR3 DNA: TGCGCCAGCAGTGACTCCGGGACAGGCCAAGAGACCCAGTACTTC; CDR3 protein: CASSDSGTGQETQYF
V gene: TRBV28; clone size: .; J gene: TRBJ2-3; D gene: .; CDR3 DNA: TGTGCCAGTCAAAGGGGCACAGATACGCAGTATTTT; CDR3 protein: CASQRGTDTQYF
V gene: TRBV5-5; clone size: .; J gene: TRBJ2-1; D gene: .; CDR3 DNA: TGTGCCAGCAGCTTGGTTACTTCCTACAATGAGCAGTTCTTC; CDR3 protein: CASSLVTSYNEQFF
V gene: TRBV7-6; clone size: .; J gene: TRBJ1-1; D gene: .; CDR3 DNA: TGTGCCAGCAGCTTAGCAGAGAACACTGAAGCTTTCTTT; CDR3 protein: CASSLAENTEAFF
V gene: TRBV6-5; clone size: .; J gene: TRBJ2-7; D gene: .; CDR3 DNA: TGTGCCAGCAGTTACTCTGGGGGGCGGGACGAGCAGTACTTC; CDR3 protein: CASSYSGGRDEQYF
V gene: TRBV27; clone size: .; J gene: TRBJ1-5; D gene: .; CDR3 DNA: TGTGCCAGCAGTTTATCGGGGTTGAGCAATCAGCCCCAGCATTTT; CDR3 protein: CASSLSGLSNQPQHF
V gene: TRBV29-1; clone size: .; J gene: TRBJ1-2; D gene: TRBD1; CDR3 DNA: TGCAGCGTACTCGAACCGGGACAGAACTATGGCTACACCTTC; CDR3 protein: CSVLEPGQNYGYTF
V gene: TRBV6-6; clone size: .; J gene: TRBJ2-4; D gene: .; CDR3 DNA: TGTGCCAGCAGTTACTCGTTCGAATCCAAAAACATTCAGTACTTC; CDR3 protein: CASSYSFESKNIQYF
V gene: TRBV5-1; clone size: .; J gene: TRBJ1-4; D gene: .; CDR3 DNA: TGCGCCAGCAGCATTACAGGGAACAGTGAAAAACTGTTTTTT; CDR3 protein: CASSITGNSEKLFF
V gene: TRBV18; clone size: .; J gene: TRBJ2-5; D gene: TRBD2; CDR3 DNA: TGTGCCAGCTCACCAATCCTAGCGGGGTCAGAGACCCAGTACTTC; CDR3 protein: CASSPILAGSETQYF
V gene: TRBV19; clone size: .; J gene: TRBJ1-6; D gene: TRBD1; CDR3 DNA: TGTGCCAGTAGTTCGGGGACAGGGGCATTTTCACCCCTCCACTTT; CDR3 protein: CASSSGTGAFSPLHF
V gene: TRBV13; clone size: once; J gene: TRBJ2-2; D gene: .; CDR3 DNA: TGTGCCAGCAGATATAGGGATACGGCCGGGGAGCTGTTTTTT; CDR3 protein: CASRYRDTAGELFF
V gene: TRBV4-3; clone size: .; J gene: TRBJ2-7; D gene: .; CDR3 DNA: TGCGCCAGCAGCCAAGATGGGGGACCAACCTACGAGCAGTACTTC; CDR3 protein: CASSQDGGPTYEQYF
V gene: TRBV30; clone size: .; J gene: TRBJ2-1; D gene: .; CDR3 DNA: TGTGCCTGGAGTTTAAGGGGGGGTGTGGATGAGCAGTTCTTC; CDR3 protein: CAWSLRGGVDEQFF
V gene: TRBV5-4; clone size: .; J gene: TRBJ2-2; D gene: .; CDR3 DNA: TGTGCCAGCAGCTTGGCCGGCGGGCCCGGGGAGCTGTTTTTT; CDR3 protein: CASSLAGGPGELFF
V gene: TRBV27; clone size: .; J gene: TRBJ1-6; D gene: TRBD1; CDR3 DNA: TGTGCCAGCAGTTTAAGCGGGACAGAGCTTTTCTATAATTCACCCCTCCACTTT; CDR3 protein: CASSLSGTELFYNSPLHF
V gene: TRBV19; clone size: .; J gene: TRBJ2-7; D gene: .; CDR3 DNA: TGTGCCAGTAGTATGGGGTCGGGGACCTACGAGCAGTACTTC; CDR3 protein: CASSMGSGTYEQYF
V gene: TRBV9; clone size: .; J gene: TRBJ1-2; D gene: .; CDR3 DNA: TGTGCCAGCAGCACCGACGGGGGGCTGGTCTATGGCTACACCTTC; CDR3 protein: CASSTDGGLVYGYTF
V gene: TRBV19; clone size: .; J gene: TRBJ2-1; D gene: TRBD2; CDR3 DNA: TGTGCCAGTAGTCCCCTGGAAGCGGGGGCCGGCAATGAGCAGTTCTTC; CDR3 protein: CASSPLEAGAGNEQFF
V gene: TRBV9; clone size: .; J gene: TRBJ2-1; D gene: TRBD2; CDR3 DNA: TGTGCCAGCAGCGTAGAAGCTTCGGGACTATACAATGAGCAGTTCTTC; CDR3 protein: CASSVEASGLYNEQFF
V gene: TRBV9; clone size: once; J gene: TRBJ1-1; D gene: TRBD1; CDR3 DNA: TGTGCCAGCAGCGGCGGACAGGGGGACACTGAAGCTTTCTTT; CDR3 protein: CASSGGQGDTEAFF
V gene: TRBV9; clone size: .; J gene: TRBJ2-1; D gene: .; CDR3 DNA: TGTGCCAGCAGCGTAGAAGGGGGTCCTTCCAATGAGCAGTTCTTC; CDR3 protein: CASSVEGGPSNEQFF
V gene: TRBV5-1; clone size: .; J gene: TRBJ1-2; D gene: .; CDR3 DNA: TGCGCCAGCAGCTTGGAAATGGGGCTGGACTATGGCTACACCTTC; CDR3 protein: CASSLEMGLDYGYTF
V gene: TRBV5-1; clone size: .; J gene: TRBJ1-4; D gene: .; CDR3 DNA: TGCGCCAGCAGCTTGGGAGGCAGGGGCCGAGATTTTAATGAAAAACTGTTTTTT; CDR3 protein: CASSLGGRGRDFNEKLFF
V gene: TRBV7-6; clone size: .; J gene: TRBJ2-1; D gene: .; CDR3 DNA: TGTGCCAGCAGCTTAATCGAAAGTCGGGAGCAGTTCTTC; CDR3 protein: CASSLIESREQFF
V gene: TRBV5-6; clone size: .; J gene: TRBJ2-7; D gene: .; CDR3 DNA: TGTGCCAGCAGCTTGGGTTCGTTCGAGCAGTACTTC; CDR3 protein: CASSLGSFEQYF
V gene: TRBV10-1; clone size: .; J gene: TRBJ1-6; D gene: TRBD1; CDR3 DNA: TGCGCCAGCAATCCGGGACAGGGAACTTCACCCCTCCACTTT; CDR3 protein: CASNPGQGTSPLHF
V gene: TRBV7-9; clone size: .; J gene: TRBJ1-1; D gene: .; CDR3 DNA: TGTGCCAGCAGCTTACCCGAAGGACTGATGAACACTGAAGCTTTCTTT; CDR3 protein: CASSLPEGLMNTEAFF
V gene: TRBV6-1; clone size: .; J gene: TRBJ2-2; D gene: TRBD2; CDR3 DNA: TGTGCCAGCAGTGGACTAGCGGGGAACACCGGGGAGCTGTTTTTT; CDR3 protein: CASSGLAGNTGELFF
V gene: TRBV4-1; clone size: .; J gene: TRBJ2-7; D gene: TRBD1; CDR3 DNA: TGCGCCAGCAGCCAAGCCCAGGGACAGGCCTACGAGCAGTACTTC; CDR3 protein: CASSQAQGQAYEQYF
V gene: TRBV27; clone size: .; J gene: TRBJ2-2; D gene: .; CDR3 DNA: TGTGCCAGCAGTTTTGGTGGTTGGACCGGGGAGCTGTTTTTT; CDR3 protein: CASSFGGWTGELFF
V gene: TRBV6-5; clone size: .; J gene: TRBJ2-7; D gene: TRBD2; CDR3 DNA: TGTGCCAGCAGTTACTCGACGGGGGGGACCTACGAGCAGTACTTC; CDR3 protein: CASSYSTGGTYEQYF
V gene: TRBV28; clone size: .; J gene: TRBJ2-2; D gene: TRBD1; CDR3 DNA: TGTGCCAGCAGCACGGACAGGGTAAACACCGGGGAGCTGTTTTTT; CDR3 protein: CASSTDRVNTGELFF
V gene: TRBV5-1; clone size: .; J gene: TRBJ1-1; D gene: TRBD1; CDR3 DNA: TGCGCCAGCAGCCCGGAGACAGGGCCCATGAACACTGAAGCTTTCTTT; CDR3 protein: CASSPETGPMNTEAFF
V gene: TRBV29-1; clone size: .; J gene: TRBJ2-7; D gene: .; CDR3 DNA: TGCAGCGTTACAGGGCCTACTACCTACGAGCAGTACTTC; CDR3 protein: CSVTGPTTYEQYF
V gene: TRBV6-1; clone size: .; J gene: TRBJ2-7; D gene: .; CDR3 DNA: TGTGCCAGCACCGTGGGTTACTCCTACGAGCAGTACTTC; CDR3 protein: CASTVGYSYEQYF
V gene: TRBV2; clone size: .; J gene: TRBJ2-1; D gene: .; CDR3 DNA: TGTGCCAGCAGTGCGGGGGATAGCTCCTACAATGAGCAGTTCTTC; CDR3 protein: CASSAGDSSYNEQFF
V gene: TRBV7-9; clone size: .; J gene: TRBJ2-3; D gene: .; CDR3 DNA: TGTGCCAGCAGCTGGTCAGTCGGGAGCACAGATACGCAGTATTTT; CDR3 protein: CASSWSVGSTDTQYF
V gene: TRBV4-3; clone size: .; J gene: TRBJ2-1; D gene: .; CDR3 DNA: TGCGCCAGCAGCCAAGATAGCGGAGCCTACAATGAGCAGTTCTTC; CDR3 protein: CASSQDSGAYNEQFF
V gene: TRBV2; clone size: .; J gene: TRBJ2-7; D gene: TRBD2; CDR3 DNA: TGTGCCAGCATCGAGGCTTCTAGCGGGGACTACGAGCAGTACTTC; CDR3 protein: CASIEASSGDYEQYF
V gene: TRBV2; clone size: .; J gene: TRBJ1-1; D gene: .; CDR3 DNA: TGTGCCAGCAGTGAAGGGCCAGGGGAATCGGAAGCTTTCTTT; CDR3 protein: CASSEGPGESEAFF
V gene: TRBV13; clone size: .; J gene: TRBJ1-1; D gene: .; CDR3 DNA: TGTGCCAGCAGCCGAGACAGGATGGGAACTGAAGCTTTCTTT; CDR3 protein: CASSRDRMGTEAFF
V gene: TRBV6-1; clone size: .; J gene: TRBJ2-7; D gene: .; CDR3 DNA: TGTGCCAGCAGTTGGACGGTCTACGAGCAGTACTTC; CDR3 protein: CASSWTVYEQYF
V gene: TRBV2; clone size: once; J gene: TRBJ2-7; D gene: .; CDR3 DNA: TGTGCCAGCAGTGAAGGGCGGGGAAGCTCCTACGAGCAGTACTTC; CDR3 protein: CASSEGRGSSYEQYF
V gene: TRBV7-6; clone size: .; J gene: TRBJ1-5; D gene: TRBD1; CDR3 DNA: TGTGCCAGCAGCTCCGGACAGGGTAGTCAGCCCCAGCATTTT; CDR3 protein: CASSSGQGSQPQHF
V gene: TRBV19; clone size: .; J gene: TRBJ2-7; D gene: TRBD1; CDR3 DNA: TGTGCCAGTAGTACTGTTTCGGGACAGGGTGCCGAGCAGTACTTC; CDR3 protein: CASSTVSGQGAEQYF
V gene: TRBV5-4; clone size: .; J gene: TRBJ1-1; D gene: .; CDR3 DNA: TGTGCCAGCAGCTGGGGAGAGACTGAAGCTTTCTTT; CDR3 protein: CASSWGETEAFF
V gene: TRBV9; clone size: .; J gene: TRBJ2-5; D gene: .; CDR3 DNA: TGTGCCAGCAGCCCAAGTTTAGACGACCAAGAGACCCAGTACTTC; CDR3 protein: CASSPSLDDQETQYF
V gene: TRBV5-1; clone size: few; J gene: TRBJ2-1; D gene: .; CDR3 DNA: TGCGCCAGCACCGGGCCGAACAATGAGCAGTTCTTC; CDR3 protein: CASTGPNNEQFF